This T cell receptor beta chain was retrieved from a study of OX40 agonist ivuxolimab in advanced cancers. With regard to the full study: The costimulatory receptor OX40 (CD134) was targeted by ivuxolimab, a fully human IgG2 agonistic monoclonal antibody. Intravenous ivuxolimab was administered to patients every 2 weeks at six dose levels: 0.01, 0.1, 0.3, 1.5, 3 and 10 mg/kg. Of the roughly 52 dose-escalation patients, hepatocellular carcinoma was present in around 20, melanoma in approximately 15, renal cell carcinoma in 9 and head and neck cancer in 9. In the dose-escalation cohort, approximately 82% of patients were male, and the mean age was around 65 years with a range of roughly 20 to 79. Prior anti-PD-1, anti-PD-L1 or anti-CTLA-4 therapy was permitted, and checkpoint inhibitors had been received by 40% to 50% of dose-escalation patients. Partial responses occurred in three dose-escalation patients: two with cutaneous melanoma and one with hepatocellular carcinoma. Peripheral TCRbeta sequencing was intended to test whether TCR sequence diversity was altered and clonal T-cell expansion was caused by ivuxolimab. The paper describes the monotherapy dose-escalation part (N = 52 patients) of the phase I trial of ivuxolimab. Here is what the overall study found, with its caveats: Which antigens the clonally expanded peripheral T cells were specific for was not determined. Low levels of normalized T-cell clonal expansion were also seen in some nonresponding patients. At doses of 0.1 to 3.0 mg/kg, clonal expansion of both CD4+ and CD8+ blood T cells was observed from baseline to week 6. Partial responders in the 0.1-3.0 mg/kg groups had among the lowest normalized peripheral clonal expansion, especially among CD8+ T cells. After ivuxolimab, CD8+ T cells had more expanded clones than CD4+ T cells on average.

Genomic DNA was isolated from the sorted cells so that the TCRbeta CDR3 region could be sequenced. The immunoSEQ Assay was used for sequencing of TCRbeta CDR3 regions. TCRdb mirrors the immuneACCESS table, restricted to in-frame sequences. Some clones are absent from its copies; in checked studies, under half trace to an unresolved V gene, and the reason for the others is unknown. Recorded for this sample are 75,000 to 85,000 clones; about nine tenths of them occurred a single time. Roughly 0.22% of the sample rests with the top ten. To note about this clone: Its antigen target is currently unknown. No quality values exist for individual bases; no much larger clone is one base distant.

In the germline V gene, CDR1 corresponds to MDHEN and CDR2 to SYDVKM. At the junction V is shortened by 7 bases and J by 0 bases, with 16 bases in between. There are 15 amino acids in the CDR3, from cysteine to phenylalanine inclusive. Just CDR3 DNA is preserved here, 45 bases in frame from base 1. The trial excluded patients who had a history of autoimmune disease or who were on systemic immunosuppression. Peripheral blood for TCR sequencing was collected from all dose cohorts at baseline, on cycle 4 day 1, and on cycle 7 day 1. Samples were obtained from an open-label, multicenter, first-in-human phase I dose-escalation trial of ivuxolimab. Adults with locally advanced or metastatic head and neck squamous cell, hepatocellular, melanoma or renal cell carcinoma were enrolled in the trial. CD4+ and CD8+ T cells were sorted separately from peripheral blood before TCR sequencing.

The sequence was collected from an adult with an advanced solid tumor such as melanoma, head and neck, liver or kidney cancer. This specimen consisted of CD4+ or CD8+ T cells sorted from blood, obtained in a trial of the OX40 agonist ivuxolimab. The V gene is TRBV28 and the J gene is TRBJ2-7; the D gene remains uncertain. In nucleotides, the sequence is TGTGCCAGCACCAGGACGCCCATTAACTCCTACGAGCAGTACTTC. It translates to CASTRTPINSYEQYF. The entire variable domain, with the stretches around the CDR3 drawn from the reference TRBV28 and TRBJ2-7 proteins, is DVKVTQSSRYLVKRTGEKVFLECVQDMDHENMFWYRQDPGLGLRLIYFSYDVKMKEKGDIPEGYSVSREKKERFSLILESASTNQTSMYLCASTRTPINSYEQYFGPGTRLTVT.